Listed below are T cell receptor beta chains from one sample, sequenced in a study of T cells in Graves' hyperthyroidism and ophthalmopathy. TCRdb re-analysed the multiplex PCR reads in MiXCR, keeping a single row per CDR3 protein. Counted here are approximately 520,000 distinct CDR3 sequences, approximately 25% occurring once; the ten biggest clones make up about 11%. The source material was blood. Receptor source: a woman under 40 with Graves' ophthalmopathy. Each CDR3 is given with its conserved first and last residue. Each record gives: clone size, J gene, V gene, CDR3 protein. Clone size is stated in some rows and not others, as once, few, many or a class when expanded.

few TRBJ2-7 TRBV6-1 CASREQGQSYEQYF
many TRBJ2-5 TRBV6-1 CASSRLAGGRQTQYF
many TRBJ1-5 TRBV12-3/TRBV12-4 CASSLLTGTGNNQPQHF
NA TRBJ1-1 TRBV30 CAWSVVHLNTEAFF
NA TRBJ2-5 TRBV19 CASKGRGLAGEETQYF
NA TRBJ2-7 TRBV6-5 CASSHGQDEQYF
many TRBJ1-3 TRBV7-2 CASSPRTAGNTIYF
many TRBJ2-7 TRBV15 CATSRDILPPLTHYEQYF
many TRBJ2-4 TRBV28 CASSPGRNIQYF
many TRBJ2-7 TRBV13 CASSFLPSGQGLPEQYF
many TRBJ2-7 TRBV3-1 CASSQEQGRNSEQYF
many TRBJ2-7 TRBV6-1 CASSESGQGSYEQYF
NA TRBJ1-1 TRBV7-9 CASILGEGRTEAFF
NA TRBJ2-5 TRBV12-3/TRBV12-4 CASSLGSGRQETQYF